The clone carrying this T cell receptor (beta chain) has more than one count but fewer than ten. Original handling: Cell counts per sample came from amplifying reference gene primers. Profiling relied on immunoSEQ multiplex PCR, and the TCRdb table lists in-frame clones only, not all of them. D and trimming come from the DNA, and the V and J calls and clone size come from that table. Counted here are fewer than 400,000 clones, about four fifths occurring once; the ten biggest clones make up around 3%. The data stem from a study of blood T cell repertoires in COVID-19. About the study: The United States, Italy and Spain supplied acute and convalescent COVID-19 samples. Sources were T cells, B-cell-depleted T cells, or PBMCs; the material itself was cDNA or gDNA.

Germline V gene lookup returns CDR1 MDHEN and CDR2 SYDVKM. The CDR3 is 17 residues long. Between the trimmed V and J ends, which lost 2 bases and 0 bases, there was a span of 14 bases. This sequence was found in a young man with active or convalescent COVID-19. The chain is built from TRBV28 and TRBJ1-3; tentative D call: TRBD1 (5 bases). The sequenced material came from peripheral blood. DNA of the CDR3: TGTGCCAGCAGTTTAGGGGCAGGGTCGAGCTCTGGAAACACCATATATTTT. Its protein product is CASSLGAGSSSGNTIYF.